The 11 T cell receptor beta chains in this list originate from one sample, sequenced in a study of shared clonotypes between healthy human individuals. Libraries were prepared by immunoSEQ multiplex PCR; TCRdb keeps only in-frame clonotypes and omits some of them. The table lists 400,000 to 600,000 clones, 95% to 96% of them singletons. The sample consisted of naive CD4+ T cells sorted from blood. Described subset: CD45RA+ positively selected. These receptors were taken from a young woman in good health.

CDR3: CASSPTGGRQPQHF. DNA for the CDR3: TGTGCCAGCAGCCCCACAGGGGGAAGACAGCCCCAGCATTTT. The J gene is TRBJ1-5, the V gene TRBV7-9; 8 bases agree with TRBD1. J gave up 7 bases and V 5 bases, and 7 bases lay outside the gene matches. Germline CDR1 reads SEHNR; CDR2 reads FQNEAQ (reference sequence). The CDR3 spans 14 residues.

Here the CDR3 reads CASSLASGSETQYF. CDR3 bases: TGTGCCAGCAGCTTAGCTAGCGGGAGCGAGACCCAGTACTTC. The chain links TRBV7-8 to TRBJ2-5; TRBD2 matches at 9 bases. The CDR3 has 14 amino acids. Germline V CDR1 and CDR2: SGHVS, FQNEAQ. V gave up 0 bases and J gave up 5 bases; unmatched junction bases: 1.

The CDR3 loop reads CASSDRLGGQYF. The CDR3 DNA reads TGTGCCAGCAGTGACCGTTTGGGGGGGCAGTACTTC. J is TRBJ2-7 and V is TRBV25-1; D is possibly TRBD2 (6 bases). The germline gives CDR1 MGHDK, CDR2 SYGVNS. The CDR3 is 12 residues long. V was shortened by 3 bases and J by 9 bases, with 12 bases between the two germline ends.

The chain has TRBV6-1 and TRBJ2-3; 9 positions match TRBD2. CDR1 is MNHNS, CDR2 SASEGT, per germline. The CDR3 runs to 13 residues. Trimming at V came to 8 bases and at J to 1 base, leaving 1 base not matched to a gene. CDR3 sequence: CASLAGGTDTQYF. In nucleotides, the CDR3 is TGTGCCAGCTTAGCGGGAGGCACAGATACGCAGTATTTT.

The chain carries TRBV28 and TRBJ1-2; a possible D gene is TRBD1 (6 bases). Per the germline V gene, CDR1 is MDHEN and CDR2 is SYDVKM. V shed 6 bases and J shed 8 bases, with 22 bases lying between them. The CDR3 length is 15 residues. The CDR3: CASRPRFGRGLGYTF. The DNA of the CDR3 is TGTGCCAGCAGGCCACGGTTCGGCAGGGGTTTAGGCTACACCTTC.

The count of this clone is one. The chain employs TRBV6-1 and TRBJ2-7, with TRBD1 identical over 10 bases. V lost 5 bases and J lost 4; bases outside the gene matches: 5. The CDR3 spans 14 residues. CDR1 and CDR2 from the germline V gene are MNHNS and SASEGT. CDR3 in DNA: TGTGCCAGCAGTTGGACAGGGGGAATTTACGAGCAGTACTTC. It encodes CASSWTGGIYEQYF.

The gene calls are TRBV28 and TRBJ2-7; weak D call: TRBD1 (6 bases). CDR1 and CDR2 (germline): MDHEN, SYDVKM. Trimming removed 5 bases from V and 1 base from J, with 15 bases in between. The CDR3 consists of 15 residues. The CDR3 DNA is TGTGCCAGCAGTAGTGGGGGCGCGAGGTCCTACGAGCAGTACTTC. Its protein is CASSSGGARSYEQYF.

The chain uses TRBV5-4 and TRBJ2-5; 11 positions agree with TRBD2. The CDR3 has 16 amino acids. Germline CDR1 and CDR2: SGHNT and YYREEE (reference sequence). The V and J ends lost 0 bases and 2 bases, in that order; junction bases with no gene match: 3. The CDR3 bases are TGTGCCAGCAGCTTGGGCGGGACTAGCGGACAAGAGACCCAGTACTTC. Translation gives CASSLGGTSGQETQYF.

The chain links TRBV5-1 to TRBJ2-3, with D tentatively TRBD2 (5 bases). This CDR3 is 17 amino acids long. The V and J ends lost 5 bases and 4 bases respectively, with 23 bases between them. Germline loops: CDR1 SGHRS, CDR2 YFSETQ. In DNA form, the CDR3 reads TGCGCCAGCAGTTCCACTCTCCCGGACGGGGAGCCAGATACGCAGTATTTT. Translating it yields CASSSTLPDGEPDTQYF.

This chain uses TRBV28 with TRBJ2-7; a possible D gene is TRBD2 (7 bases). There are 18 residues in the CDR3. Trimming removed 1 base at V and 6 bases at J, with 25 bases between. Germline CDR1 and CDR2: MDHEN and SYDVKM. The CDR3 sequence is CASSLLGGGTSVLAEQYF. CDR3 bases: TGTGCCAGCAGTTTATTGGGCGGGGGCACTAGCGTTTTAGCCGAGCAGTACTTC.

This chain uses TRBV7-2 with TRBJ2-5, with 12 nucleotides matching TRBD2. V trimming: 6 bases; J trimming: 7 bases; junction bases outside the gene matches: 12. The CDR3 spans 16 residues. Germline CDR1 SGHTA, CDR2 FQGNSA. Here the CDR3 DNA reads TGTGCCAGCAGTGGACTAGCGGGGCAAGAGAGGTGGACCCAGTACTTC. It yields the protein CASSGLAGQERWTQYF.